This TCR beta chain derives from a study of identifying expanded T cells in peripheral blood. Notes on this clone: What it binds is not known.

Trimming shortened V by 3 bases and J by 5 bases, and 14 bases separated the two germline ends. The CDR3 is made up of 14 amino acids. The germline V gene has CDR1 SGHNT and CDR2 YYREEE (reference sequence). Sequencing was performed with immunoSEQ multiplex PCR; in TCRdb, only in-frame clones are kept and a portion is missing. The sample shows 80,000 to 95,000 clones, around 88% of them seen only once. Points from the study as a whole: About 1.3 clones differed between technical replicates, versus roughly 16 and 20 over time.

The clonotype comes from a person aged 18 to 70 in good health. Sequencing input: blood. This chain connects TRBV5-4 to TRBJ2-5, with D perhaps given as TRBD1 or TRBD2 (6 bases each). The CDR3 DNA reads as TGTGCCAGCAGCTCCGGGGGCACGTGGGAGACCCAGTACTTC. It specifies CASSSGGTWETQYF.